A single sample is the source of the 8 T cell receptor beta chains below, sequenced in a study of blood T cell repertoires in COVID-19. The protocol was immunoSEQ multiplex PCR, while the TCRdb copy is restricted to in-frame clones and leaves out a portion. Here the sample spans 110,000 to 150,000 clones, around 80% being singletons. Sequencing was carried out using peripheral blood. Source of these receptors: a woman in her forties or fifties with acute or convalescent COVID-19.

This chain joins TRBV30 and TRBJ1-3; 7 positions match TRBD1. The CDR3 extends over 12 amino acids. V lost 5 bases and J lost 2; bases outside the gene matches: 0. The germline CDR1 and CDR2 sequences are GTSNPN and SVGIG (reference sequence). The CDR3 nucleotides read TGTGCCTGGGACAGGGCTGGAAACACCATATATTTT. It encodes CAWDRAGNTIYF.

This clone was seen a handful of times. This sequence joins TRBV9 and TRBJ2-1; 15 bases are shared with TRBD2. There are 17 residues in the CDR3. The germline V gene encodes CDR1 SGDLS and CDR2 YYNGEE. Trimming removed 4 bases from V and 8 bases from J; junction bases left unmatched: 10. The chain's CDR3 is CASSPGLAGGMSHEQFF. The DNA of the CDR3 is TGTGCCAGCAGCCCGGGACTAGCGGGGGGTATGAGCCATGAGCAGTTCTTC.

The rearrangement links TRBV2 to TRBJ1-2; TRBD1 agrees at 7 bases. V lost 6 bases and J lost 5; bases outside the gene matches: 12. Germline V gene sequence: CDR1 SNHLY, CDR2 FYNNEI. The CDR3 loop spans 15 amino acids. The CDR3: CASSPGTARVYGYTF. As DNA, the CDR3 is TGTGCCAGCAGCCCAGGGACAGCCAGGGTGTATGGCTACACCTTC.

The rearrangement uses TRBV6-6 and TRBJ2-5, with D unresolved. Trimming pared 4 bases from V and 2 bases from J, leaving 8 bases between. Looked up from germline, CDR1 is MNHNY and CDR2 is SVGAGI (reference sequence). This CDR3 is built from 13 residues. CDR3 in amino acids: CASSFGEQETQYF. For the CDR3, the DNA is TGTGCCAGCAGTTTCGGAGAGCAAGAGACCCAGTACTTC.

There are a few counts of this clone. V and J are TRBV19 and TRBJ2-2; 9 nucleotides line up with TRBD1. Trimming took 6 bases from V and 7 from J; bases not matched to a gene: 9. Germline V gene data show CDR1 as LNHDA and CDR2 as SQIVND (reference sequence). This CDR3 spans 15 amino acids. The chain's CDR3 is CASRSQGAGIGELFF. The CDR3 region has the DNA TGTGCCAGTAGGTCACAGGGGGCTGGTATCGGGGAGCTGTTTTTT.

The chain carries TRBV7-2 and TRBJ2-2; 7 bases are a match to TRBD1. Per germline, CDR1 SGHTA and CDR2 FQGNSA. V trimming: 5 bases; J trimming: 4 bases; junction bases outside the gene matches: 10. The CDR3 sequence is 16 residues long. This CDR3 reads CASSLRQGDITGELFF. The CDR3 DNA is TGTGCCAGCAGCCTTAGGCAGGGGGACATCACCGGGGAGCTGTTTTTT. Full variable domain (remainder filled in from reference TRBV7-2 and TRBJ2-2): GAGVSQSPSNKVTEKGKDVELRCDPISGHTALYWYRQSLGQGLEFLIYFQGNSAPDKSGLPSDRFSAERTGGSVSTLTIQRTQQEDSAVYLCASSLRQGDITGELFFGEGSRLTVL.

The V and J genes are TRBV3-1 (or the pseudogene TRBV3-2) and TRBJ1-5; D call uncertain. Trimming cost V 3 bases and J 4 bases, with 10 bases left between them. CDR1 LGHDT and CDR2 YNNKEL come from the germline V gene (reference sequence). The CDR3 covers 14 residues. CDR3 bases: TGTGCCAGCAGCCAGGGAGGGTGGAATCAGCCCCAGCATTTT. Its protein product is CASSQGGWNQPQHF.

This clone was counted only a few times. Here the CDR3 DNA reads TGTGCCACAAAGCAGGGGGCTAATGAAAAACTGTTTTTT. Residues: CATKQGANEKLFF. V is TRBV2 and J is TRBJ1-4; 7 positions agree with TRBD1. The V gene end was trimmed by 10 bases and the J gene end by 3 bases; junction bases not matched to a gene: 5. The CDR3 totals 13 residues. Germline V gives CDR1 SNHLY, CDR2 FYNNEI.